This T cell receptor beta chain appears in the sequencing data of a study of CD8+ T cells in alopecia areata. General study findings and limits: Lesional scalp exceeded normal scalp in clonality, especially in alopecia totalis/universalis.

Reverse transcribed after extraction, RNA yielded cDNA as the sequencing template. Some clones are missing from TCRdb's copy, which holds only in-frame ones; the method was immunoSEQ multiplex PCR. The sample includes about 190,000 clones, more than 55% of them seen just once. V shed 0 bases and J shed 6 bases, with 14 bases lying between them. The CDR3 runs to 16 residues. From germline, CDR1 is WSHSY and CDR2 SAAADI. Regarding this clone: Its target is unknown.

The treatment denotes: oral pan-JAK inhibitor, 5-10 mg twice daily. Researchers gathered lesional scalp punch biopsies and peripheral blood from patients with alopecia areata. The V and J genes are TRBV10-2 and TRBJ2-2; weak D call: TRBD2 (5 bases). The sample was CD4+ T cells sorted from blood, taken at week 4, from a patient treated with tofacitinib. The TCR originated in a human donor with alopecia areata. The CDR3 DNA reads as TGCGCCAGCAGTGAGTCGACACTAGTTCCCCCCGGGGAGCTGTTTTTT. Translation gives CASSESTLVPPGELFF.